What follows is one T cell receptor (beta chain) and its context. The sample originates from a study of blood T cell repertoires in COVID-19. Turning to the study itself: The samples span acute and convalescent COVID-19 from the United States, Italy and Spain. PBMCs, B-cell-depleted T cells, or T cells were the source of the cDNA or gDNA that made up the material.

V trimming: 1 base; J trimming: 6 bases; junction bases outside the gene matches: 5. Germline CDR1 and CDR2: LGHDT and YNNKEL (reference sequence). CDR3 length equals 15 residues. Per the authors' pipeline: Researchers report that nucleated cell counts were estimated from reference gene primer amplification. The method was immunoSEQ multiplex PCR; TCRdb's version includes in-frame clones alone and lacks a portion of them. V, J and clone size are taken as reported in that table, and D and trimming were inferred from the DNA itself. Among about 67,000 clones listed, approximately 79% were seen once. This TCR was sampled from a woman aged 55-69 years with acute or convalescent COVID-19. The sequenced sample was peripheral blood. The chain employs TRBV3-1 (or the pseudogene TRBV3-2) and TRBJ2-3, with 9 nucleotides matching TRBD2. The CDR3 region has the DNA TGTGCCAGCAGCCAAGGTCAGGCGGGGGGGGATACGCAGTATTTT. It codes for CASSQGQAGGDTQYF.